The TCR beta chain described here comes from a study of graft-versus-host responses after intestinal transplantation. Study results and limitations: Recipient bone marrow held GvH clones, some seen earlier in ileum or blood.

Plated together were roughly 200,000 CFSE-labeled responder cells and roughly 200,000 irradiated, violet-dye-labeled stimulator cells. This clone was observed a few times. Trimming took 9 bases from V and 0 from J, leaving 17 bases between them. Germline V gene data show CDR1 as SNHLY and CDR2 as FYNNEI. The CDR3 extends over 15 amino acids. The protocol was immunoSEQ multiplex PCR, while the TCRdb copy is restricted to in-frame clones and leaves out a portion. The sample gives approximately 23,000 clones, roughly 44% of which show up once; over 1.1% is in the top ten. This chain connects TRBV2 to TRBJ1-2; tentative D call: TRBD1 (5 bases). The receptor comes from a human patient who was an organ donor for intestinal transplantation. This specimen consisted of alloreactive CD8+ T cells from a mixed lymphocyte reaction culture, obtained before transplantation. Regarding subset: CFSE-low proliferating T cells sorted from approximately 6-day pre-transplant mixed lymphocyte reaction (GvH or HvG direction). The CDR3 DNA reads TGTGCCAGTCCAGTCCTAGGGGCTTCTAACTATGGCTACACCTTC. As protein: CASPVLGASNYGYTF. The full variable domain, in which reference TRBV2 and TRBJ1-2 provide the parts outside the CDR3, is EPEVTQTPSHQVTQMGQEVILRCVPISNHLYFYWYRQILGQKVEFLVSFYNNEISEKSEIFDDQFSVERPDGSNFTLKIRSTKLEDSAMYFCASPVLGASNYGYTFGSGTRLTVV.